A selection of T cell receptor beta chains follows, all from one sample in a study of cytomegalovirus exposure and HLA in healthy donors. Some clones are missing from TCRdb's copy, which holds only in-frame ones; the method was immunoSEQ multiplex PCR. In the table there are around 90,000 clones, approximately 83% of which are singletons. The sample consisted of PBMCs. The source of these receptors is a man aged 45 to 65 in good health and CMV-seronegative. Each CDR3 is given with its conserved first and last residue. D genes are given only for firm matches. Clone size is not always given. Where it is, it says once, few, many or a class for expanded clones.

j_call d_call cdr3_length clone_size v_call cdr3_nt cdr3_aa
TRBJ2-7 TRBD2 14 once TRBV5-8 TGTGCCAGCAGGGGACTAGCGGGAGTGGACGAGCAGTACTTC CASRGLAGVDEQYF
TRBJ1-2 TRBD1 14 . TRBV6-6 TGTGCCAGCAGTTACCCGGGACAGGGATATGGCTACACCTTC CASSYPGQGYGYTF
TRBJ2-2 TRBD1 15 . TRBV27 TGTGCCAGCAGTTCGAAGGGGGCAAACACCGGGGAGCTGTTTTTT CASSSKGANTGELFF
TRBJ2-2 . 14 . TRBV29-1 TGCAGCGGGGGGCAGGGGAATAGCGCCGGGGAGCTGTTTTTT CSGGQGNSAGELFF
TRBJ1-5 TRBD1 15 . TRBV7-6 TGTGCCAGCAGCTCACATGACAGGGTGCGTCAGCCCCAGCATTTT CASSSHDRVRQPQHF
TRBJ2-1 TRBD2 16 . TRBV13 TGTGCCAGCAGCTTAGGGACTAGCGGAAATAACAATGAGCAGTTCTTC CASSLGTSGNNNEQFF
TRBJ1-4 . 15 few TRBV4-2 TGTGCCAGCCGGGGGACCCAGGTAGTTAATGAAAAACTGTTTTTT CASRGTQVVNEKLFF
TRBJ2-1 TRBD2 21 . TRBV5-1 TGCGCCAGCAGCACCCCGGGACTAGCGGGAGGGGACAAAAGGTCCTACAATGAGCAGTTCTTC CASSTPGLAGGDKRSYNEQFF
TRBJ2-5 . 17 . TRBV14 TGTGCCAGCAGCCAAGATCACGTCCGGGGGACCCAAGAGACCCAGTACTTC CASSQDHVRGTQETQYF
TRBJ2-7 TRBD1 14 once TRBV28 TGTGCCAGCAGCCGGGACAGGAGCTCCTACGAGCAGTACTTC CASSRDRSSYEQYF
TRBJ2-1 . 14 few TRBV18 TGTGCCAGCTCCCATACCGGGAGCGACAATGAGCAGTTCTTC CASSHTGSDNEQFF
TRBJ2-3 . 16 . TRBV9 TGTGCCAGCAGCGTAGGCCGCGGCCACTCCACAGATACGCAGTATTTT CASSVGRGHSTDTQYF
TRBJ2-7 TRBD1 14 . TRBV9 TGTGCCAGCAGTAGACAGGGGAAACCCTACGAGCAGTACTTC CASSRQGKPYEQYF
TRBJ2-3 . 15 once TRBV2 TGTGCCAGCAGTGAAACTAGCTCGGGAACAGATACGCAGTATTTT CASSETSSGTDTQYF
TRBJ2-1 . 15 . TRBV19 TGTGCCAGTAGTATCGGGCGGGATCTCTACAATGAGCAGTTCTTC CASSIGRDLYNEQFF
TRBJ1-5 . 13 . TRBV29-1 TGCAGCGTATCTAGAGGGTTCAATCAGCCCCAGCATTTT CSVSRGFNQPQHF
TRBJ1-2 TRBD1 15 . TRBV5-1 TGCGCCAGCAGACTGACAGGGGCGGCCTCGGATGGCTACACCTTC CASRLTGAASDGYTF
TRBJ2-5 TRBD2 18 . TRBV7-3 TGTGCCAGCAGCTTACGCCCTCGTCTAGCGGGAGGAGAAGAGACCCAGTACTTC CASSLRPRLAGGEETQYF
TRBJ2-1 . 15 once TRBV7-3 TGTGCCAGCAGCTTCAAGGCAGGGGAATACAATGAGCAGTTCTTC CASSFKAGEYNEQFF
TRBJ1-3 . 16 few TRBV21-1 TGTGCCAGCAGCAAAGATGACGGGAGCTCTGGAAACACCATATATTTT CASSKDDGSSGNTIYF
TRBJ1-1 . 14 . TRBV7-6 TGTGCCAGCAGCGGAGCGGGCGGAAACACTGAAGCTTTCTTT CASSGAGGNTEAFF
TRBJ1-1 TRBD1 15 . TRBV7-9 TGTGCCAGCAGCTTAGGGGCAGGGGGCCGTGGGAGAGCTTTCTTT CASSLGAGGRGRAFF